The sequence of this TCR beta chain was determined in a study of shared clonotypes between healthy human individuals (TCRdb year 2020). In the study overall: The cohort comprised two women and a few men aged 18 to 49 years. Leukapheresis yielded between about 0.85 and 10 billion PBMCs per donor. For each donor, CD4 naive and CD4 memory were each run on three plates, CD8 naive on two plates, and CD8 memory on one plate. To estimate repertoire size and how much clonotype sharing occurs between individuals, the study deeply sequenced the blood TCR repertoires of about 5 healthy adults. Different laboratories and diverse techniques were used to prepare libraries and sequence TCR repertoires, to increase sequencing depth and limit assay-specific biases. Overall study results and their limits: Sampling was restricted to blood, and TCR repertoires in tissues likely differ from the TCR repertoires found in blood. Because the study included only a small number of donors, the genetic and exposure-history diversity represented was limited. Clonotypes shared by all four sorted-subset donors showed higher generation probabilities than non-shared clonotypes. Rarefaction of sorted-subset datasets indicated incomplete sequencing despite the large sequencing depth. Naive subsets generally had larger estimated clonotype richness than memory subsets did. Pairwise subsampling led to the expectation that sequencing depth would affect the degree of clonotype sharing among donors. Sharing across several donors was observed for 5% to 6.5% of naive CD4, over 3% of naive CD8, about 2.3% of memory CD4, and roughly 0.4% of memory CD8 clonotypes.

Using the deep immunoSEQ assay, multiplex PCR amplified TCR CDR3 regions from genomic DNA. Extracted genomic DNA from each cell subset was spread evenly across all wells of several immunoSEQ 96-well plates, with each plate serving as a replicate. For sorted subsets, 200 ng of genomic DNA, equivalent to some 30,000 T cell genomes, went into each replicate PCR. Purified libraries were measured with a Qubit 3.0 fluorometer, size-checked on a Bioanalyzer 2100, and measured again with the KAPA Library Quantification kit. Every immunoSEQ 96-well plate was sequenced on a separate single-read 150-cycle Illumina NextSeq 550 flow cell. Per the authors' processing: The immunoSEQ output contained only junctional sequences without quality scores, so filtering could not match that applied to full-length reads. To assign V/J genes and CDR3, sequences were annotated against IMGT germline references using PyIR, a Python wrapper for IgBLAST v1.9. Any read was removed if the V/J assignment was weak (E-value above 1e-6), the CDR3 was missing, or the read contained stop codons, out-of-frame junctions, or ambiguous translated residues. V3J clonotypes were defined as sequences sharing an identical inferred V gene, J gene, and CDR3 amino acid sequence. Percentage overlap between repertoires was computed as shared unique clonotypes divided by the size of the smaller repertoire. Repertoire richness was assessed with RTK rarefaction, the Chao1 estimator, and Recon v2.1 estimates of unobserved clonotypes. OLGA was used to compute generation probabilities for all TCRbeta clonotypes that the gDNA method yielded from a few donors. In its TCRdb copy, this immuneACCESS table keeps in-frame sequences only and misses some clones. Where compared with another copy, unresolved V genes explain less than half of these, and the others have no known cause. That table is the source of V, J and clone size, and D and trimming were worked out from the DNA. The sample contains approximately 2.1 million clones, 85% to 95% of them found a single time. The ten largest clones take up 0.3% to 0.4% of the sample.

A note on this clone: Its antigen is currently not known. Base qualities were left out, and no much larger clone turns up one base away.

The donors were healthy, HIV-negative adults with no recently reported acute infections or vaccinations. Only Caucasian adults living in Nashville, Tennessee, USA were represented among the donors. CD4+ T cells were enriched by magnetic negative selection, after which naive cells were positively selected on CD45RA and the negative fraction was taken as the memory subset. After blood collection by leukapheresis, PBMCs were isolated using Ficoll-Histopaque density gradient centrifugation and then cryopreserved in the vapor phase of liquid nitrogen. Analytical flow cytometry was used to check the purity and quantity of every magnetically sorted T cell population. Genomic DNA was isolated from every sorted fraction and measured by UV absorbance on a Nanodrop 2000c. In the germline V gene, CDR1 corresponds to SGHRS and CDR2 to YFSETQ. The CDR3 goes from the cysteine to the phenylalanine over 15 residues. The read is trimmed to its CDR3 DNA, 45 bases read in frame from base 1. The germline V end is reduced by 6 bases and the J end by 5 bases; junction bases left unmatched: 13.

Recombination connected TRBV5-1 to TRBJ2-5, with 7 bases in between that match TRBD2. Sequencing was done on a sample of naive CD4+ T cells from PBMCs. Taken with the paper, the label for cell subset or site translates to: CD45RA+ positively selected. The sequence derives from a man younger than 30 in good health. Some clones in this sample may be carry-over from other donors' samples. This receptor carries the CDR3 CASTPGGAGRETQYF. Here is the DNA: TGCGCCAGCACACCCGGCGGAGCGGGAAGGGAGACCCAGTACTTC.